Each of the 16 T cell receptor beta chains below was sequenced from the same sample in a study of cytomegalovirus exposure and HLA in healthy donors. The PCR had 60 Vbeta and 13 Jbeta primers. Libraries were prepared by immunoSEQ multiplex PCR; TCRdb keeps only in-frame clonotypes and omits some of them. The sample yields around 130,000 clones, over 80% seen once. Sequencing was done on a sample of PBMCs. Receptors were obtained from a female donor in good health and CMV-seronegative.

This clone was recorded a few times. The chain joins TRBV10-2 to TRBJ2-4; 15 bases are shared with TRBD2. The CDR3 sequence is 18 residues long. The V segment lost 6 bases and the J segment 0 bases; nucleotides outside the gene matches: 6. Germline loops: CDR1 WSHSY, CDR2 SAAADI. CDR3 DNA sequence: TGCGCCAGCAGGCCAGGACTAGCGGGAGGGTTAGCCAAAAACATTCAGTACTTC. It encodes CASRPGLAGGLAKNIQYF.

The J gene is TRBJ2-5, the V gene TRBV5-1; 7 bases are a match to TRBD2. The trim removed 0 bases at V and 4 bases at J, leaving 3 bases unmatched. Germline CDR1 reads SGHRS; CDR2 reads YFSETQ. This CDR3 comprises 14 residues. CDR3 bases: TGCGCCAGCAGCTTGGGGGAGGGTCGAGAGACCCAGTACTTC. Translating gives CASSLGEGRETQYF.

With respect to this clone: Other DNA variants within this sample encode the same CDR3. The genes are TRBV28 and TRBJ2-7; 9 positions match TRBD1. V lost 6 bases and J lost 1; bases outside the gene matches: 4. CDR3 length: 14 amino acids. The germline V gene encodes CDR1 MDHEN and CDR2 SYDVKM. CDR3 sequence reads: CASSPGTGSYEQYF. CDR3 nucleotides: TGTGCCAGCAGCCCCGGGACAGGGTCCTACGAGCAGTACTTC.

The V and J genes are TRBV7-2 and TRBJ2-6, with D uncertain. CDR1 and CDR2 (germline): SGHTA, FQGNSA. This CDR3 has 16 amino acids. The V end was cut by 1 base, the J end by 0 bases, with 7 bases between. CDR3 DNA sequence: TGTGCCAGCAGCTTAGTCGGTTTCTCTGGGGCCAACGTCCTGACTTTC. It yields the protein CASSLVGFSGANVLTF.

V gene TRBV30 combines with J gene TRBJ1-4; possible D gene TRBD1, 5 bases. Germline V CDR1 and CDR2: GTSNPN, SVGIG (reference sequence). This CDR3 has 13 residues. With 6 bases removed from V and 8 bases from J, the gap between germline ends came to 16 bases. The CDR3 region has the DNA TGTGCCTGCGGAACAGGTCTGGAAGAAAAACTGTTTTTT. Encoded protein: CACGTGLEEKLFF.

For the CDR3, the DNA is TGTGCCAGCAGCTTGGACCTCCAGGGGGGCAATGAGCAGTTCTTC. Its protein product is CASSLDLQGGNEQFF. V is TRBV5-4 and J is TRBJ2-1; a possible D gene is TRBD1 (7 bases). Germline loops: CDR1 SGHNT, CDR2 YYREEE (reference sequence). CDR3 size: 15 residues. Trimming removed 0 bases at V and 6 bases at J, with 13 bases between.

The chain employs TRBV11-2 and TRBJ2-1; D is uncertain. This CDR3 is 16 amino acids long. CDR1 is SGHAT and CDR2 is FQNNGV in the germline V gene. V was shortened by 3 bases and J by 4 bases, with 16 bases between the two germline ends. CDR3 region: CASSFVTAIVYNEQFF. The CDR3 nucleotides are TGTGCCAGCAGCTTCGTGACTGCTATTGTATACAATGAGCAGTTCTTC.

The chain carries TRBV5-1 and TRBJ1-1; TRBD1 matches 8 bases. Trimming took 0 bases from V and 1 from J; bases not matched to a gene: 2. In germline, CDR1 is SGHRS, CDR2 YFSETQ. CDR3 length: 15 residues. The CDR3 sequence: CASSLGDRPNTEAFF. Written as DNA, the CDR3 is TGCGCCAGCAGCTTGGGGGACAGGCCGAACACTGAAGCTTTCTTT.

The chain is built from TRBV10-2 and TRBJ1-1; D not certain. The germline V and J ends were trimmed by 0 bases and 4 bases, with 6 bases remaining between them. Germline-derived CDR1 and CDR2 are WSHSY and SAAADI. This CDR3 is built from 13 residues. The CDR3 nucleotides are TGCGCCAGCAGTGAGTCGCGGGGCACTGAAGCTTTCTTT. Protein sequence: CASSESRGTEAFF.

This chain connects TRBV5-1 to TRBJ2-1; TRBD2 matches at 7 bases. Germline V gene lookup returns CDR1 SGHRS and CDR2 YFSETQ. The CDR3 covers 14 residues. Trimming at V came to 4 bases and at J to 7 bases, leaving 8 bases not matched to a gene. Here the CDR3 DNA reads TGCGCCAGCAGCCCGCTGGGACTACCAAATGAGCAGTTCTTC. Translated, it gives CASSPLGLPNEQFF.

The rearrangement links TRBV4-1 to TRBJ2-1, with TRBD2 as a possible D gene (6 bases). This CDR3 comprises 13 residues. Germline V gives CDR1 MGHRA, CDR2 YSYEKL. V was clipped by 7 bases and J by 4 bases, with 11 bases between them. For the CDR3, the DNA is TGCGCCAGCAAAGGAGGAGGGTACAATGAGCAGTTCTTC. It codes for CASKGGGYNEQFF.

This clone was seen a single time. This chain uses TRBV5-4 with TRBJ2-7; D is undetermined. The CDR3 has 13 amino acids. The germline V gene encodes CDR1 SGHNT and CDR2 YYREEE (reference sequence). Trimming removed 3 bases from V and 2 bases from J, with 9 bases in between. This chain's CDR3 is CASSSSVTYEQYF. The DNA of the CDR3 is TGTGCCAGCAGCTCCAGTGTCACCTACGAGCAGTACTTC.

The chain uses TRBV27 and TRBJ1-2; D call uncertain. The CDR3 is 14 residues long. Germline lookup yields CDR1 MNHEY and CDR2 SMNVEV (reference sequence). V dropped 6 bases and J dropped 4 bases, with 15 bases sitting between them. This CDR3 reads CASRGGGLGYGYTF. CDR3 coding DNA: TGTGCCAGCAGAGGAGGAGGGCTCGGCTATGGCTACACCTTC.

CDR3 sequence (DNA): TGTGCCAGCAGCCCCGGGACAGGGCTCTCCTACGAGCAGTACTTC. This translates into CASSPGTGLSYEQYF. V gene TRBV2 combines with J gene TRBJ2-7; 9 bases fit TRBD1. Per germline, CDR1 SNHLY and CDR2 FYNNEI. The V segment lost 6 bases and the J segment 0 bases; nucleotides outside the gene matches: 6. The CDR3 has 15 residues.

The chain uses TRBV27 and TRBJ2-1; 8 nucleotides match TRBD2. Germline V gene data show CDR1 as MNHEY and CDR2 as SMNVEV (reference sequence). The CDR3 extends over 15 amino acids. V trimming: 3 bases; J trimming: 9 bases; junction bases outside the gene matches: 10. CDR3 in amino acids: CASSLASGSHGEQFF. DNA for the CDR3: TGTGCCAGCAGTTTGGCTAGCGGGTCCCACGGTGAGCAGTTCTTC.

The chain carries TRBV29-1 and TRBJ2-1; 8 bases agree with TRBD1. CDR3 length: 13 residues. V was clipped by 5 bases and J by 7 bases; unmatched bases: 7. Germline CDR1 and CDR2: SQVTM and ANQGSEA. The CDR3 DNA is TGCAGCGTTTGGGGGACAGGTGGGAATGAGCAGTTCTTC. Amino acids: CSVWGTGGNEQFF.